This TCR beta chain was sequenced in a study of T cells in Graves' hyperthyroidism and ophthalmopathy. What was amplified from RNA transcripts were TCR beta CDR3 regions. Initially, a first-round RT-PCR of the TCR CDR3 employed the HTBI primer set. TCRdb called the multiplex PCR reads again in MiXCR, with one record for every CDR3 protein. The sample gives some 210,000 distinct CDR3 sequences, 15% to 20% of which show up once; approximately 46% is in the top ten. The V gene lost 2 bases and the J gene lost 7 bases, with 9 bases spanning the gap. This CDR3 contains 13 residues. Germline V gene sequence: CDR1 MNHNS, CDR2 SASEGT.

Sequencing was done on a sample of blood. The sequence derives from a man aged 45-60 years with Graves' hyperthyroidism. This chain uses TRBV6-1 with TRBJ1-5; tentative D call: TRBD1 (6 bases). The CDR3 region has the DNA TGTGCCAGCAGTGAATTAGGGGGACAGCCCCAGCATTTT. Translated: CASSELGGQPQHF.